A single sample gave rise to the 15 T cell receptor beta chains below, sequenced in a study of human CD8 memory T cell subsets. The term TPEX covered CCR7+ PD-1+ TIGIT+ early memory CD8+ T cells that had exhausted-like traits. Construction of TCR beta libraries was accomplished by means of UMI-labeled 5' RACE. TCRdb reprocessed the 5' RACE reads and keeps a single row for each CDR3 protein, giving no DNA. In all, the sample yields fewer than 6,000 distinct CDR3 sequences. The source material was CD8+ T cells from PBMCs. The origin of the receptors is a human donor in good health.

The V call is TRBV20-1, the J call TRBJ2-5; TCRdb gives TRBD2 as the D gene, but with no DNA this cannot be confirmed. CDR1 and CDR2 from the germline V gene are DFQATT and SNEGSKA (reference sequence). CDR3 length equals 13 residues. CDR3: CSARGLAGETQYF.

In terms of frequency, this clonotype is medium-sized. The chain recombines TRBV5-4 with TRBJ1-1; the TCRdb call, TRBD1, lacks DNA for checking. CDR1 and CDR2 from the germline V gene are SGHNT and YYREEE (reference sequence). The CDR3 contains 15 residues. The CDR3 here is CASTPLGGMNTEAFF.

The genes are TRBV14 and TRBJ1-6; TCRdb calls TRBD1, which cannot be checked without DNA. Germline V CDR1 and CDR2: SGHDN, FVKESK. The length of the CDR3 is 14 residues. The CDR3 protein is CASSQTGLGSPLHF.

V usage is TRBV28 and J usage is TRBJ1-2. Per germline, CDR1 MDHEN and CDR2 SYDVKM. The CDR3 sequence is 14 residues long. The CDR3 loop is CASSFLQSNYGYTF.

V is TRBV5-5 and J is TRBJ2-1. Germline lookup yields CDR1 SGHKS and CDR2 YYEKEE (reference sequence). The CDR3 sequence is 13 residues long. The CDR3 here is CASSGIRIHEQFF.

The chain employs TRBV13 and TRBJ1-1; the D call of TRBD1 rests on TCRdb alone, since no DNA is present to check it. This CDR3 is 15 amino acids long. The germline V gene has CDR1 PRHDT and CDR2 FYEKMQ (reference sequence). The CDR3 protein is CASSLRGSGDTEAFF.

The chain employs TRBV2 and TRBJ2-5; TCRdb returns TRBD2, unconfirmable since there is no DNA. The CDR3 spans 15 residues. The germline gives CDR1 SNHLY, CDR2 FYNNEI. CDR3: CASHGTSVLQETQYF.

The V and J genes are TRBV11-2 and TRBJ2-3. Germline values: CDR1 SGHAT, CDR2 FQNNGV. The CDR3 totals 11 residues. CDR3 sequence: CASSITDTQYF.

V gene TRBV7-2 combines with J gene TRBJ2-3; the TCRdb D gene call, TRBD1, has no DNA to confirm it. This CDR3 has 13 residues. CDR1 and CDR2 from the germline V gene are SGHTA and FQGNSA. CDR3 protein: CASSPDPQGTQYF.

This chain joins TRBV7-9 and TRBJ2-3; TCRdb gives TRBD2 as the D gene, but with no DNA this cannot be confirmed. Per the germline V gene, CDR1 is SEHNR and CDR2 is FQNEAQ (reference sequence). The CDR3 is 17 amino acids. The CDR3: CASSALSSGIGANTQYF.

The chain has TRBV6-5 and TRBJ2-4; no DNA is available, so the TRBD1 call from TCRdb remains unchecked. The CDR3 is 15 residues long. CDR1 is MNHEY and CDR2 is SVGAGI in the germline V gene. CDR3 loop: CASRGDRAAKNIQYF.

The chain combines TRBV5-5 with TRBJ2-1. The CDR3 has 13 amino acids. Germline CDR1 and CDR2: SGHKS and YYEKEE (reference sequence). CDR3: CASSFGDESEQFF.

The chain is built from TRBV5-4 and TRBJ2-7; TCRdb outputs TRBD2, but without DNA this stays unchecked. Per germline, CDR1 SGHNT and CDR2 YYREEE (reference sequence). The CDR3 is made up of 15 amino acids. Here the CDR3 reads CASRKTSGSSYEQYF.

J is TRBJ2-4 and V is TRBV12-3 or TRBV12-4. The CDR3 extends over 14 amino acids. CDR3 amino acids: CASRSIRNKNIQYF.

This clonotype is medium-sized by frequency. The rearrangement links TRBV11-2 to TRBJ2-1; TCRdb lists TRBD2, though no DNA is available to test this call. The CDR3 is 18 amino acids. The germline CDR1 and CDR2 sequences are SGHAT and FQNNGV. The CDR3 region is CASRGGGLAGKSYNEQFF.